The 14 T cell receptor beta chains below all came from one sample that was sequenced in a study of blood T cell repertoires in COVID-19. The method was immunoSEQ multiplex PCR; TCRdb's version includes in-frame clones alone and lacks a portion of them. The sample contains hundreds of thousands of clones, about four fifths of which appear only once. Sequences were obtained from peripheral blood. The receptors were gathered from a man aged 80 or over with acute or convalescent COVID-19.

The chain links TRBV9 to TRBJ1-1, with D tentatively TRBD1 (6 bases). The CDR3 loop spans 14 amino acids. CDR1 and CDR2 (germline): SGDLS, YYNGEE. V lost 3 bases and J lost 4, with 13 bases in between. This chain's CDR3 is CASSDPQGSTEAFF. The CDR3 DNA reads as TGTGCCAGCAGCGACCCACAGGGATCCACTGAAGCTTTCTTT.

The gene calls are TRBV18 and TRBJ1-4; D not certain. V was trimmed by 1 base and J by 3 bases, leaving 9 bases between them. The CDR3 runs to 15 residues. Looked up from germline, CDR1 is KGHSH and CDR2 is LQKENI. CDR3 sequence (DNA): TGTGCCAGCTCACCACACAAACCCCCTAATGAAAAACTGTTTTTT. It yields the protein CASSPHKPPNEKLFF.

V usage is TRBV5-8 and J usage is TRBJ1-1, with TRBD1 matching 9 bases. Germline trimming cut 4 bases from V and 1 base from J; bases unmatched to any gene: 11. CDR3 size: 17 residues. CDR1 is SGHTS and CDR2 is YDEGEE in the germline V gene. CDR3 in DNA: TGTGCCAGCAGCCATGGGACAGGGCGAGGTTCGAACACTGAAGCTTTCTTT. Protein: CASSHGTGRGSNTEAFF.

The genes are TRBV7-3 and TRBJ2-1, with 8 bases fitting TRBD2. The V and J ends lost 5 bases and 6 bases, in that order; junction bases with no gene match: 12. This CDR3 region has 16 residues. CDR1 and CDR2 (germline): SGHTA, FQGTGA. The CDR3: CASSPSGGLAGNEQFF. The CDR3 DNA reads as TGTGCCAGCAGCCCCTCGGGAGGACTAGCCGGCAATGAGCAGTTCTTC.

The rearrangement joins TRBV19 to TRBJ2-7, with unresolved D. Germline CDR1 is LNHDA and CDR2 is SQIVND (reference sequence). CDR3 length equals 13 residues. V dropped 4 bases and J dropped 4 bases, with 11 bases sitting between them. The CDR3 nucleotides read TGTGCCAGTAGTACTTGGCCCCCATACGAGCAGTACTTC. Protein sequence: CASSTWPPYEQYF. Full variable domain (outside the CDR3, taken from reference TRBV19 and TRBJ2-7): DGGITQSPKYLFRKEGQNVTLSCEQNLNHDAMYWYRQDPGQGLRLIYYSQIVNDFQKGDIAEGYSVSREKKESFPLTVTSAQKNPTAFYLCASSTWPPYEQYFGPGTRLTVT.

This chain connects TRBV28 to TRBJ1-5; 8 bases are a match to TRBD1. V trimming: 5 bases; J trimming: 3 bases; junction bases outside the gene matches: 6. Germline-derived CDR1 and CDR2 are MDHEN and SYDVKM. This CDR3 has 15 amino acids. CDR3 protein: CASSTGQGNNQPQHF. The CDR3 bases are TGTGCCAGCAGTACCGGACAGGGCAACAATCAGCCCCAGCATTTT.

The V gene is TRBV3-1 (or the pseudogene TRBV3-2), the J gene TRBJ1-2; no firm D call. The V gene lost 4 bases and the J gene lost 8 bases, with 8 bases spanning the gap. In germline, CDR1 is LGHDT, CDR2 YNNKEL (reference sequence). The CDR3 extends over 11 amino acids. CDR3 amino acids: CASSRAGGYTF. The CDR3 region has the DNA TGTGCCAGCAGCCGGGCGGGGGGCTACACCTTC.

A single count supports this clone. V and J are TRBV5-8 and TRBJ2-1; 9 bases align to TRBD2. There are 15 residues in the CDR3. V shed 3 bases and J 5 bases; nucleotides not matched to a gene: 6. Germline CDR1 SGHTS, CDR2 YDEGEE. The CDR3 DNA is TGTGCCAGCAGCTATCGGACTAGCGCCGACAATGAGCAGTTCTTC. Translation gives CASSYRTSADNEQFF.

The gene calls are TRBV28 and TRBJ2-1; maybe TRBD2 (6 bases). This CDR3 contains 14 residues. V dropped 5 bases and J dropped 10 bases, with 18 bases sitting between them. CDR1 is MDHEN, CDR2 SYDVKM, per germline. CDR3 region: CASSTGSPPSEQFF. The CDR3 region has the DNA TGTGCCAGCAGTACCGGGAGCCCCCCCTCGGAGCAGTTCTTC.

V usage is TRBV5-4 and J usage is TRBJ1-2; D gene ambiguous. Between the trimmed V and J ends, which lost 0 bases and 6 bases, there was a span of 12 bases. This CDR3 region has 14 residues. Germline CDR1 SGHNT, CDR2 YYREEE (reference sequence). The CDR3 sequence is CASSLVGGGNGYTF. CDR3 bases: TGTGCCAGCAGCTTGGTCGGTGGAGGGAATGGCTACACCTTC.

This sequence joins TRBV5-1 and TRBJ1-5, with 9 positions matching TRBD1. Germline CDR1 reads SGHRS; CDR2 reads YFSETQ. V trimming: 4 bases; J trimming: 2 bases; junction bases outside the gene matches: 4. This CDR3 comprises 15 residues. Written as DNA, the CDR3 is TGCGCCAGCAGCCGGTGGACAGGGGGCAATCAGCCCCAGCATTTT. Its protein is CASSRWTGGNQPQHF.

This sequence joins TRBV27 and TRBJ1-3; 8 nucleotides align to TRBD1. The trim removed 6 bases at V and 0 bases at J, leaving 4 bases unmatched. The CDR3 length is 15 residues. The germline CDR1 and CDR2 sequences are MNHEY and SMNVEV (reference sequence). This CDR3 reads CASSRDRYSGNTIYF. The CDR3 bases are TGTGCCAGCAGCAGGGACAGGTACTCTGGAAACACCATATATTTT.

The chain couples TRBV5-1 to TRBJ2-3, with 11 positions matching TRBD2. The ends lost 6 bases at V and 0 bases at J; junction bases unmatched: 6. Germline V gene data show CDR1 as SGHRS and CDR2 as YFSETQ. This CDR3 has 16 residues. The CDR3 spells CASTPSGRSSTDTQYF. DNA of the CDR3: TGCGCCAGCACCCCTAGCGGGAGGTCTAGCACAGATACGCAGTATTTT.

The chain joins TRBV12-3 or TRBV12-4 to TRBJ2-7; D might be TRBD1 (6 bases). The CDR3 totals 13 residues. The V end was cut by 6 bases, the J end by 2 bases, with 11 bases between. The CDR3: CASSSGTPYEQYF. As DNA, the CDR3 is TGTGCCAGCAGCTCCGGGACACCCTACGAGCAGTACTTC.